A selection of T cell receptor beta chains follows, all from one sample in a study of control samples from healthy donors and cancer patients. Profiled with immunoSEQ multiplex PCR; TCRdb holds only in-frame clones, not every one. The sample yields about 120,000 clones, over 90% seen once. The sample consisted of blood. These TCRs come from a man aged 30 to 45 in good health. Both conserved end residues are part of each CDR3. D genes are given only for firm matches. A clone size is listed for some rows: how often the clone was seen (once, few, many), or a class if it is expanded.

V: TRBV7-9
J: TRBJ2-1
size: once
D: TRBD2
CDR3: CASSRSGGHNEQFF
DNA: TGTGCCAGCAGCCGTAGCGGGGGTCACAATGAGCAGTTCTTC

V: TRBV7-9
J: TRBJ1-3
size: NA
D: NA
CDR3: CASSLGPGKGNTIYF
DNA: TGTGCCAGCAGCTTAGGCCCGGGGAAAGGAAACACCATATATTTT

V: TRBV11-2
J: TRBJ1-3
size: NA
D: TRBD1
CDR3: CASSSQPGTVSGNTIYF
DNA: TGTGCCAGCAGCTCTCAGCCCGGGACAGTCTCTGGAAACACCATATATTTT

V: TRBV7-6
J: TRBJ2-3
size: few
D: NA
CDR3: CASSLGQRSTDTQYF
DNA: TGTGCCAGCAGCTTAGGACAGAGGTCCACAGATACGCAGTATTTT

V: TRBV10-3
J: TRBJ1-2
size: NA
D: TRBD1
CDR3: CAISEEDRGPYGYTF
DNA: TGTGCCATCAGTGAGGAGGACAGGGGGCCCTATGGCTACACCTTC

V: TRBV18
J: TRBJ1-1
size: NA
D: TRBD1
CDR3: CASSPLPFGQGGTEAFF
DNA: TGTGCCAGCTCACCCCTACCATTTGGACAGGGAGGCACTGAAGCTTTCTTT

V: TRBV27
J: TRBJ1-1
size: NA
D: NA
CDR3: CASSFGSRGEAFF
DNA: TGTGCCAGCAGTTTTGGCTCTCGGGGAGAAGCTTTCTTT

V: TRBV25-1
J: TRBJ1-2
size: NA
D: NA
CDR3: CASSELGNGYTF
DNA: TGTGCCAGCAGTGAACTAGGGAATGGCTACACCTTC

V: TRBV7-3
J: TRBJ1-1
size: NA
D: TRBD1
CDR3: CASSSVHRGTPFF
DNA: TGTGCCAGCAGCTCTGTACACAGGGGGACGCCTTTCTTT

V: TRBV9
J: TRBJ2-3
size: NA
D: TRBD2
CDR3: CASSLGEGLSTDTQYF
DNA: TGTGCCAGCAGCCTAGGGGAGGGGTTGAGCACAGATACGCAGTATTTT

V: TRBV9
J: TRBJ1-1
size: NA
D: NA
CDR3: CASSDTGSGTEAFF
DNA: TGTGCCAGCAGCGACACAGGTAGTGGGACTGAAGCTTTCTTT

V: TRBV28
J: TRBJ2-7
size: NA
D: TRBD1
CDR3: CASSLASRGQGDRRSYEQYF
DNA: TGTGCCAGCAGTTTGGCCTCACGCGGACAGGGGGACCGACGCTCCTACGAGCAGTACTTC

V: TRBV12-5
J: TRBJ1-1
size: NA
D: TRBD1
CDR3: CASGWGQDTEAFF
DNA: TGTGCTAGTGGTTGGGGACAGGACACTGAAGCTTTCTTT

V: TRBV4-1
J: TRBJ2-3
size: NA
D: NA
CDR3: CASSQYFQEDTQYF
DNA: TGCGCCAGCAGCCAATACTTTCAGGAGGATACGCAGTATTTT

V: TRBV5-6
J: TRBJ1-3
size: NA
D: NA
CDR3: CASSFQGRSSGNTIYF
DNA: TGTGCCAGCAGCTTTCAAGGACGGAGCTCTGGAAACACCATATATTTT

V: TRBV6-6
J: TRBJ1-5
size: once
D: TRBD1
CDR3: CASSSLTGGNQPQHF
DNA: TGTGCCAGCAGTTCCCTGACAGGGGGCAATCAGCCCCAGCATTTT

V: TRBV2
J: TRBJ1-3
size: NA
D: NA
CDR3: CASSQRASSPGNTIYF
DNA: TGTGCCAGCAGTCAAAGGGCTTCCTCACCGGGAAACACCATATATTTT

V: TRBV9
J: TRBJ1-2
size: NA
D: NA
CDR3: CASSVGGVNDGYTF
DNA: TGTGCCAGCAGCGTAGGGGGTGTAAATGATGGCTACACCTTC

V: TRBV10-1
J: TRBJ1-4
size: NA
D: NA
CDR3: CASSEGLLREKLFF
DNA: TGCGCCAGCAGTGAGGGCCTTCTTAGGGAAAAACTGTTTTTT

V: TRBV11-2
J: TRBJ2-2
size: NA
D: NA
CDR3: CASSPAGRRTGELFF
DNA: TGTGCCAGCAGCCCGGCCGGGCGCAGGACCGGGGAGCTGTTTTTT

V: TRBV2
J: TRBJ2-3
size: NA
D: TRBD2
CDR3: CASSEGLAASDTQYF
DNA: TGTGCCAGCAGTGAGGGACTAGCAGCCAGCGATACGCAGTATTTT

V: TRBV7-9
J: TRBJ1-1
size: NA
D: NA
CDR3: CASSSQAGVNTEAFF
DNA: TGTGCCAGCAGCTCACAGGCTGGTGTGAACACTGAAGCTTTCTTT

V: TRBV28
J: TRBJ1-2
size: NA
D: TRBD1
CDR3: CASTWDRRARGYTF
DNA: TGTGCCAGCACCTGGGACAGGCGTGCGCGTGGCTACACCTTC

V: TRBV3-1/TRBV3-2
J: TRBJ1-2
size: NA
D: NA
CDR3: CASSQAGSQTLNYGYTF
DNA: TGTGCCAGCAGCCAAGCGGGGTCGCAAACCTTAAACTATGGCTACACCTTC

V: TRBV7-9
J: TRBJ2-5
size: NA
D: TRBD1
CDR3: CASSSGRDREETQYF
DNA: TGTGCCAGCAGCTCAGGGCGGGACAGGGAAGAGACCCAGTACTTC

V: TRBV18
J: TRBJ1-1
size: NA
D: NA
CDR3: CASSPTQGSNTEAFF
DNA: TGTGCCAGCTCGCCGACCCAGGGATCGAACACTGAAGCTTTCTTT

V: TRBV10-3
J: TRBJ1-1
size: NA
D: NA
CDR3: CAIKEGTRAFF
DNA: TGTGCCATCAAAGAGGGGACGAGGGCTTTCTTT

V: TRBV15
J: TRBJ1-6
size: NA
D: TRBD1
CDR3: CATGYGTGNSPLHF
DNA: TGTGCCACCGGGTACGGGACAGGGAATTCACCCCTCCACTTT

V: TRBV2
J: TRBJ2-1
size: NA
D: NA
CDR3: CASRPRNEQFF
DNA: TGTGCCAGCAGACCGAGAAATGAGCAGTTCTTC

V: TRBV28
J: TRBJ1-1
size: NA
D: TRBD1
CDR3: CASNPLGRGLTEAFF
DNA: TGTGCCAGCAACCCCCTGGGCAGGGGGCTGACTGAAGCTTTCTTT

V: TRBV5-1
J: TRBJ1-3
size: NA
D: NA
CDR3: CASSLAGFGNTIYF
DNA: TGCGCCAGCAGCTTGGCAGGGTTTGGAAACACCATATATTTT

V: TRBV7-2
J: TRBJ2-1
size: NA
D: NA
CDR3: CASSGAGLSYNEQFF
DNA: TGTGCCAGCAGCGGGGCCGGACTATCATACAATGAGCAGTTCTTC

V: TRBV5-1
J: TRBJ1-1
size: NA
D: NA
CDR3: CASSSGQLQNTEAFF
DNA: TGCGCCAGCAGCTCCGGACAGCTACAGAACACTGAAGCTTTCTTT

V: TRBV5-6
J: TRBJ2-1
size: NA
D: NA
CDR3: CASSLAGLVPLDEQFF
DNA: TGTGCCAGCAGCTTGGCCGGTCTAGTGCCATTGGATGAGCAGTTCTTC

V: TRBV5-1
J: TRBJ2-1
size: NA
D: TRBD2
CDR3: CASSSGLAGGRYEQFF
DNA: TGCGCCAGCAGCTCCGGACTAGCGGGGGGGCGTTATGAGCAGTTCTTC

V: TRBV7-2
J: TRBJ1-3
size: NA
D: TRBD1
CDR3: CASSSTGIGNTIYF
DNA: TGTGCCAGCAGCTCGACAGGGATCGGAAACACCATATATTTT

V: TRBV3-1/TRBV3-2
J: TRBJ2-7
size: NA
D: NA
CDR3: CASSRTGRGSYEQYF
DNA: TGTGCCAGCAGCCGGACAGGGCGGGGGTCCTACGAGCAGTACTTC

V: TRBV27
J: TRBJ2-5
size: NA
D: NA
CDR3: CASSLNGPIYF
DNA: TGTGCCAGCAGTTTAAATGGCCCAATATACTTC

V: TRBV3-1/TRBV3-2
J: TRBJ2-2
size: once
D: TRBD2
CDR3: CASSQAGVGTGELFF
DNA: TGTGCCAGCAGCCAGGCGGGGGTAGGCACCGGGGAGCTGTTTTTT

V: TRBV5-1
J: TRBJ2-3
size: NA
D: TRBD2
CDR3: CASSQAGVTDTQYF
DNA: TGCGCCAGCAGCCAAGCGGGGGTCACAGATACGCAGTATTTT

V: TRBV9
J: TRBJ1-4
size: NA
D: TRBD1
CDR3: CASSATGRNEKLFF
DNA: TGTGCCAGCAGCGCGACAGGGAGGAATGAAAAACTGTTTTTT

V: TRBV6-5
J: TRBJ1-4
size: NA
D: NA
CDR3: CASSYSGGEKLFF
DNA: TGTGCCAGCAGTTACTCGGGTGGTGAAAAACTGTTTTTT